The 10 T cell receptor beta chains presented below share a single source sample, sequenced in a study of post-analysis software for immune sequencing data. The TCR beta cDNA libraries carried unique molecular identifiers. TCRdb itself ran the PCR reads through MiXCR, one entry per CDR3 protein. The sample contains 740,000 or so distinct CDR3 sequences, roughly 50% of which appear only once. These TCRs' antigens remain unknown. Study findings and constraints: Among four to six TRBV segments more frequent in patients than controls were TRBV5-6, TRBV5-1 and TRBV20-1.

Input material: blood. The receptors stem from a girl aged 5-17 years with multiple sclerosis.

V usage is TRBV29-1 and J usage is TRBJ2-5; D gene unclear. CDR1 is SQVTM, CDR2 ANQGSEA, per germline. CDR3 length: 13 amino acids. With 6 bases removed from V and 1 base from J, the gap between germline ends came to 12 bases. The CDR3 region is CSVRKGPQETQYF. The CDR3 DNA is TGCAGCGTCCGCAAGGGCCCCCAAGAGACCCAGTACTTC.

This clonotype showed up just a few times. This chain joins TRBV29-1 and TRBJ2-7; 8 bases are a match to TRBD1. The V and J ends lost 4 bases and 0 bases, in that order; junction bases with no gene match: 5. The germline gives CDR1 SQVTM, CDR2 ANQGSEA. The CDR3 totals 14 residues. For the CDR3, the DNA is TGCAGCGTTGCCAGGACAGGGAGCTCCTACGAGCAGTACTTC. Encoded protein: CSVARTGSSYEQYF.

The chain carries TRBV20-1 and TRBJ2-5, with D possibly TRBD2 on 6 matching bases. The CDR3 sequence is 15 residues long. Germline V CDR1 and CDR2: DFQATT, SNEGSKA (reference sequence). Trimming removed 0 bases at V and 1 base at J, with 12 bases between. The CDR3 spells CSARDLEGPQETQYF. The CDR3 coding sequence is TGCAGTGCTAGAGATCTGGAGGGGCCCCAAGAGACCCAGTACTTC.

The chain combines TRBV9 with TRBJ1-6, with D possibly being TRBD1 (5 bases). V was shortened by 1 base and J by 7 bases, with 12 bases between the two germline ends. The CDR3 extends over 15 amino acids. The germline V gene has CDR1 SGDLS and CDR2 YYNGEE. The CDR3 bases are TGTGCCAGCAGCGTATTAAGGGACCCCAATTCACCCCTCCACTTT. Residues: CASSVLRDPNSPLHF.

This sequence joins TRBV29-1 and TRBJ2-5; no firm D call. The J call is in doubt because the DNA end fits TRBJ2-7 better. The CDR3 has 12 residues. CDR1 and CDR2 from the germline V gene are SQVTM and ANQGSEA. This chain's CDR3 is CSVFWVRGEQYF. DNA for the CDR3: TGCAGCGTTTTCTGGGTCCGCGGCGAGCAGTACTTC.

This chain links TRBV29-1 with TRBJ2-1, with 9 nucleotides matching TRBD2. This CDR3 is 14 amino acids long. Germline CDR1 reads SQVTM; CDR2 reads ANQGSEA. After removal of 6 bases from V and 7 bases from J, the junction contained 10 bases not matched to a gene. The chain's CDR3 is CSVPGTSMMNEQFF. The CDR3 DNA sequence: TGCAGCGTGCCCGGGACTAGCATGATGAATGAGCAGTTCTTC.

This clonotype was observed a few times. The V gene is TRBV20-1, the J gene TRBJ2-1; possibly TRBD2 for D (6 bases). The CDR3 covers 15 residues. Trimming took 1 base from V and 2 from J, leaving 12 bases between them. Germline assignment: CDR1 DFQATT and CDR2 SNEGSKA (reference sequence). As DNA, the CDR3 is TGCAGTGCTAGAGTCCCCGGGGGTGCCTACAATGAGCAGTTCTTC. It translates to CSARVPGGAYNEQFF.

The table lists this clonotype with a few counts. J is TRBJ1-2 and V is TRBV29-1; D may be TRBD1 (5 bases). The CDR3 spans 18 residues. With 0 bases removed from V and 4 bases from J, the gap between germline ends came to 24 bases. The germline V gene has CDR1 SQVTM and CDR2 ANQGSEA. CDR3 sequence reads: CSVEDLGPTKGGGYGYTF. Here the CDR3 DNA reads TGCAGCGTTGAAGACCTTGGGCCAACGAAGGGCGGGGGCTATGGCTACACCTTC.

This sequence joins TRBV29-1 and TRBJ1-1; D is perhaps TRBD1 (5 bases). The CDR3 extends over 12 amino acids. Trimming pared 7 bases from V and 4 bases from J, leaving 13 bases between. Germline values: CDR1 SQVTM, CDR2 ANQGSEA. The chain's CDR3 is CSGGLGVTEAFF. In nucleotides, the CDR3 is TGCAGCGGAGGCTTAGGGGTCACTGAAGCTTTCTTT.

V is TRBV10-3 and J is TRBJ1-1; D remains unclear. The V end lost 0 bases, the J end lost 0 bases, and 8 bases lay between the germline ends. Germline V lookup: CDR1 ENHRY, CDR2 SYGVKD. This CDR3 is 15 amino acids long. The CDR3 DNA sequence: TGTGCCATCAGTGAGTCGAACAGCATGAACACTGAAGCTTTCTTT. Translated: CAISESNSMNTEAFF.